This entry concerns a single TCR beta chain. The antigen it recognizes is unknown. The record has no base qualities; no much larger clone is one base away. Library method: 5' RACE. The sequencer was an Illumina HiSeq 2500. A second roughly 6 to 12 cycle PCR used a sample-barcoded 5' primer and a J-beta primer mix. A unique molecular identifier was introduced onto each TCR beta cDNA molecule by a template-switch 5' adaptor carrying 12 random nucleotides. At least 2.5 million CDR3-containing paired-end reads were obtained from each sample. First-strand cDNA was synthesized from all RNA with the Mint cDNA synthesis kit, primed by a TRBC-specific oligonucleotide. After uracil-DNA glycosylase treatment, a first 18-cycle PCR used universal primers M1SS and BC2_uni_R on all cDNA. As for the original processing: Normalization of each sample was performed by random selection of 1 million high-quality reads, each carrying a distinct molecular identifier. Instead of being binned into consensus sequences, reads with shared molecular identifiers were discarded. CDR3 identification, clonotype clustering and error correction used MiTCR with a Q25 quality threshold and the strictest error-elimination algorithm. A nonparametric unseen species model with Euler transformation was used to estimate lower-bound total TCR beta diversity. TCRdb's own reprocessing of the public reads used fastp at Q25 and MiXCR and kept productive beta chains. Identical CDR3 proteins give one entry, which carries the most common genes and DNA. Here the V and J calls rest on TCRdb's processing, not on the authors' analysis. The table for this sample lists roughly 900,000 distinct CDR3 sequences; about 48% of them were counted only once. The ten largest account for around 15% of the sample.

For CDR1 and CDR2, the germline V gene (reference sequence) lists SGHKS and YYEKEE. V and J are trimmed by 4 bases and 7 bases, and the gene matches miss 8 bases of the junction. The CDR3 starts with the cysteine, ends with the phenylalanine, and has 16 residues. CDR3 DNA only is kept here, 48 bases in frame from base 1. These data are taken from a study of blood T cells in healthy people across ages (dated by TCRdb to 2013 to 2016). With respect to the entire study: In model experiments, template switching captured about one uniquely barcoded TCR beta cDNA molecule for every two T cells. To track age-related changes in TCR beta repertoire diversity, the study relied on deep sequencing normalized with unique cDNA molecular identifiers. To avoid experimental bias, donors of different ages were randomly spread across the sequencing lanes. The study analyzed two additional independent replicas of 1 million unique cDNA reads from the same blood draw for two donors, one aged 18 to 30 and one aged 80 or older. The donors were split into four age groups: young (average about 16 years), middle-aged (about 40), aged (roughly 68) and long-lived (under 90).

Findings and caveats that apply to the study as a whole: As age increased, observed TCR beta diversity per million T cells dropped in a roughly linear way, and a significant reduction was already evident by age 40. There was a strong correlation between observed TCR beta diversity and the percentage of naive T cells measured by flow cytometry. Estimates of total diversity based on one million sequenced T cells were considered lower bounds and underestimates. Donor CMV infection status was unknown, potentially confounding age-related changes in expanded clonotypes. Compared with the aged group, more naive CD4+ T cells, fewer expanded clones and increased TCR diversity were shown by the long-lived group, suggesting age selection. Conclusive comparison of naive and antigen-experienced compartments was prevented by the profiling of bulk unsorted PBMCs.

The donors were some 36 Caucasian individuals from Russia, aged roughly 6 to 90 years, who were systemically healthy. Each donor gave about 10 milliliters of peripheral blood, drawn into EDTA-treated Vacutainer tubes. PBMCs were isolated by Ficoll-Paque density-gradient centrifugation, with at least 6 million obtained per sample. Total RNA, at least 6 micrograms per sample, was extracted from PBMCs with Trizol reagent. The percentages of naive CD45RAhigh/CD27high T cells were determined by flow cytometry on a PBMC aliquot from every donor. Here the chain combines TRBV5-5 and TRBJ1-6; a stretch of 10 junction bases matches TRBD1. The clonotype originates from a man aged 25-45 years in good health. Sequenced: blood. The CDR3 corresponds to CASSPGTGVINSPLHF. The DNA sequence is given as TGTGCCAGCAGCCCCGGGACAGGGGTTATCAATTCACCCCTCCACTTT.